Below, 4 T cell receptor beta chains from the same sample are listed, as sequenced in a study of CD4+ T cells in melanoma. Some clones are missing from TCRdb's copy, which holds only in-frame ones; the method was immunoSEQ multiplex PCR. The repertoire holds some 10,000 clones, approximately 71% seen once, with around 17% in the top ten. Sequencing was performed on cells from a culture (not recorded whether cultured in vitro). These receptors all come from a human donor with melanoma.

This chain uses TRBV11-2 with TRBJ2-3; 8 bases map to TRBD1. The CDR3 spans 17 residues. After removal of 5 bases from V and 0 bases from J, the junction contained 10 bases not matched to a gene. The V gene's germline CDR1 is SGHAT and CDR2 FQNNGV. For the CDR3, the DNA is TGTGCCAGCAGCATCAACAGGGGGAAAAAAAGCACAGATACGCAGTATTTT. Protein sequence: CASSINRGKKSTDTQYF.

J is TRBJ2-3 and V is TRBV7-2; D may be TRBD1 (6 bases). There are 16 residues in the CDR3. The V gene lost 0 bases and the J gene lost 6 bases, with 16 bases spanning the gap. Germline V gene sequence: CDR1 SGHTA, CDR2 FQGNSA. In DNA form, the CDR3 reads TGTGCCAGCAGCTTAGCCGGGAACAGGGTTCGGGATACGCAGTATTTT. It encodes CASSLAGNRVRDTQYF.

The chain is built from TRBV2 and TRBJ2-5; 8 bases line up with TRBD2. Losses at the gene ends were 5 bases for V and 3 bases for J; bases not matched to a gene: 8. In germline, CDR1 is SNHLY, CDR2 FYNNEI. CDR3 length equals 15 residues. The CDR3 protein is CASSSSGTREETQYF. For the CDR3, the DNA is TGTGCCAGCAGTTCATCCGGGACTAGAGAAGAGACCCAGTACTTC.

J is TRBJ1-1 and V is TRBV5-4, with D uncertain. Germline assignment: CDR1 SGHNT and CDR2 YYREEE (reference sequence). This CDR3 region has 16 residues. The V and J ends lost 0 bases and 2 bases respectively, with 14 bases between them. The CDR3 here is CASSLGSGEGNTEAFF. CDR3 DNA sequence: TGTGCCAGCAGCTTGGGCTCAGGCGAGGGAAACACTGAAGCTTTCTTT.